One sample yielded the 27 T cell receptor beta chains listed below, sequenced in a study of blood T cell repertoires in COVID-19. Produced via immunoSEQ multiplex PCR; TCRdb's table is partial and in-frame only. The table has under 100,000 clones, roughly 78% seen once. Sequences were obtained from peripheral blood. Receptors were obtained from a man aged 60 to 69 with COVID-19, enrolled during active disease.

This chain uses TRBV9 with TRBJ1-1, with TRBD1 as a possible D gene (6 bases). CDR1 is SGDLS and CDR2 is YYNGEE in the germline V gene. Trimming removed 4 bases from V and 2 bases from J, with 15 bases in between. The CDR3 has 15 residues. CDR3 loop: CASSPGDTTNTEAFF. DNA for the CDR3: TGTGCCAGCAGCCCCGGGGACACCACTAACACTGAAGCTTTCTTT.

The chain couples TRBV9 to TRBJ2-2, with 7 bases lining up with TRBD1. CDR1 and CDR2 from the germline V gene are SGDLS and YYNGEE. The CDR3 extends over 20 amino acids. J lost 5 bases, V lost 2 bases, and 21 bases had no gene match. DNA for the CDR3: TGTGCCAGCAGCGTCGGTTTAAGGAGTTCCTGGACAGGCGGAACCGGGGAGCTGTTTTTT. It codes for CASSVGLRSSWTGGTGELFF. The whole variable domain, filled in from reference TRBV9 and TRBJ2-2, reads DSGVTQTPKHLITATGQRVTLRCSPRSGDLSVYWYQQSLDQGLQFLIQYYNGEERAKGNILERFSAQQFPDLHSELNLSSLELGDSALYFCASSVGLRSSWTGGTGELFFGEGSRLTVL.

DNA of the CDR3: TGTGCCAGCACCTCGGGATCTGGGACAGGGGACCTCCACTTT. Translated, it gives CASTSGSGTGDLHF. The gene calls are TRBV5-6 and TRBJ1-6; 10 bases align to TRBD1. This CDR3 contains 14 residues. The germline gives CDR1 SGHDT, CDR2 YYEEEE. V gave up 6 bases and J gave up 15 bases; unmatched junction bases: 12.

The rearrangement joins TRBV4-3 to TRBJ2-7; D gene uncertain. Germline V gene lookup returns CDR1 LGHNA and CDR2 YSLEER. The CDR3 spans 15 residues. Between the trimmed V and J ends, which lost 4 bases and 0 bases, there was a span of 13 bases. The chain's CDR3 is CASSPRPASSYEQYF. In DNA, the CDR3 is TGCGCCAGCAGCCCTAGACCCGCGAGCTCCTACGAGCAGTACTTC.

The chain uses TRBV4-1 and TRBJ2-2, with TRBD2 matching over 7 bases. Germline V gene lookup returns CDR1 MGHRA and CDR2 YSYEKL. The trim removed 2 bases at V and 7 bases at J, leaving 7 bases unmatched. The CDR3 runs to 15 residues. As DNA, the CDR3 is TGCGCCAGCAGCCAACCCCTTCGGGGGGTCGGGGAGCTGTTTTTT. Translation: CASSQPLRGVGELFF.

The chain is built from TRBV19 and TRBJ2-2; D is possibly TRBD1 (5 bases). V was pared by 1 base and J by 7 bases, with 10 bases between. There are 14 residues in the CDR3. Germline CDR1 LNHDA, CDR2 SQIVND (reference sequence). The CDR3 spells CASSIGGAIGELFF. CDR3 DNA: TGTGCCAGTAGTATAGGGGGCGCGATCGGGGAGCTGTTTTTT.

This chain uses TRBV3-1 (or the pseudogene TRBV3-2) with TRBJ2-7; D is possibly TRBD2 (6 bases). This CDR3 has 16 amino acids. Germline V lookup: CDR1 LGHDT, CDR2 YNNKEL (reference sequence). Trimming left V 0 bases short and J 0 bases short, with 12 bases between. CDR3 coding DNA: TGTGCCAGCAGCCAAGACGCGGGGATAAGCTCCTACGAGCAGTACTTC. Its translation: CASSQDAGISSYEQYF.

The chain uses TRBV3-1 (or the pseudogene TRBV3-2) and TRBJ1-3, with a weak D call TRBD1 (5 bases). The CDR3 runs 16 residues. V was pared by 1 base and J by 4 bases, with 14 bases between. Germline V gene sequence: CDR1 LGHDT, CDR2 YNNKEL (reference sequence). CDR3 sequence reads: CASSQVGRVAGNTIYF. CDR3 bases: TGTGCCAGCAGCCAAGTCGGCAGGGTGGCCGGAAACACCATATATTTT.

The chain combines TRBV3-1 (or the pseudogene TRBV3-2) with TRBJ1-1, with a weak D call TRBD1 (6 bases). The CDR3 contains 17 residues. Germline values: CDR1 LGHDT, CDR2 YNNKEL (reference sequence). Trimming took off 4 bases at V and 3 bases at J, with 21 bases between the two ends. The CDR3 DNA reads as TGTGCCAGCAGCCCCGGCGGGGGCGTGTTTATGTACACTGAAGCTTTCTTT. This codes for CASSPGGGVFMYTEAFF.

The V gene is TRBV6-5, the J gene TRBJ1-4; no clear D gene. The CDR3 totals 14 residues. Per the germline V gene, CDR1 is MNHEY and CDR2 is SVGAGI. V shed 6 bases and J shed 3 bases, with 11 bases lying between them. The CDR3 region is CASRSGMANEKLFF. In nucleotides, the CDR3 is TGTGCCAGCAGGTCGGGGATGGCTAATGAAAAACTGTTTTTT.

This chain links TRBV5-1 with TRBJ2-2; weak D call: TRBD2 (5 bases). Per the germline V gene, CDR1 is SGHRS and CDR2 is YFSETQ. Trimming took 0 bases from V and 5 from J, leaving 11 bases between them. CDR3 length: 15 amino acids. CDR3 in amino acids: CASSLELRGTGELFF. CDR3 DNA sequence: TGCGCCAGCAGCTTGGAACTCCGCGGGACCGGGGAGCTGTTTTTT.

This clone was seen more than once but under ten times. This chain connects TRBV7-2 to TRBJ2-6; TRBD1 matches 7 bases. The CDR3 sequence is 15 residues long. V lost 3 bases to trimming and J lost 4 bases; unmatched junction nucleotides: 3. Germline CDR1 SGHTA, CDR2 FQGNSA. This chain's CDR3 is CASSFTGVGANVLTF. The CDR3, as DNA: TGTGCCAGCAGCTTCACAGGGGTGGGGGCCAACGTCCTGACTTTC.

V and J are TRBV15 and TRBJ1-2; 7 bases agree with TRBD1. The J segment lost 4 bases and the V segment lost 3 bases, leaving 2 bases of the junction unmatched. The germline gives CDR1 LNHNV, CDR2 YYDKDF (reference sequence). The CDR3 runs to 13 residues. The CDR3 DNA reads TGTGCCACCAGCAGCAGGGACAGCTATGGCTACACCTTC. It translates to CATSSRDSYGYTF.

This chain uses TRBV9 with TRBJ1-3; D perhaps matches TRBD1 (6 bases). V lost 6 bases and J lost 0, with 16 bases in between. The CDR3 contains 16 residues. Germline V gene lookup returns CDR1 SGDLS and CDR2 YYNGEE. The CDR3 DNA reads as TGTGCCAGCAATGTCGGGGACATCCTCTCTGGAAACACCATATATTTT. Translated: CASNVGDILSGNTIYF.

The chain has TRBV7-2 and TRBJ2-1; D is ambiguous. Per germline, CDR1 SGHTA and CDR2 FQGNSA. This CDR3 contains 11 residues. Deletions cut 4 bases from V and 8 bases from J, with 6 bases between. The CDR3 bases are TGTGCCAGCAGCTACTCGGATGAGCAGTTCTTC. This translates into CASSYSDEQFF.

The chain combines TRBV6-5 with TRBJ1-1; perhaps TRBD1 as D (5 bases). The CDR3 extends over 15 amino acids. From germline, CDR1 is MNHEY and CDR2 SVGAGI. Trimming stripped 6 bases from V and 0 bases from J, with 14 bases between. The CDR3 bases are TGTGCCAGCAGAGTACAGGAGCTTATGAACACTGAAGCTTTCTTT. Amino acids: CASRVQELMNTEAFF.

This rearrangement joins TRBV6-5 to TRBJ2-2; weak D call: TRBD2 (6 bases). The CDR3 extends over 16 amino acids. Germline V CDR1 and CDR2: MNHEY, SVGAGI. Trimming took off 2 bases at V and 3 bases at J, with 13 bases between the two ends. DNA for the CDR3: TGTGCCAGCAGTTACGGTGGGGGGAAGGACACCGGGGAGCTGTTTTTT. It specifies CASSYGGGKDTGELFF.

A note on this clone: Distinct nucleotide sequences in the sample also encode this CDR3. This chain links TRBV5-1 with TRBJ2-3; 8 nucleotides agree with TRBD2. Germline CDR1 reads SGHRS; CDR2 reads YFSETQ. V shed 5 bases and J 1 base; nucleotides not matched to a gene: 6. The CDR3 has 15 residues. CDR3 sequence: CASSPGAGGTDTQYF. Written as DNA, the CDR3 is TGCGCCAGCAGTCCCGGAGCGGGGGGCACAGATACGCAGTATTTT.

CDR3 residues: CASSLSSRGPNEKLFF. CDR3 nucleotide sequence: TGTGCCAGCAGTTTATCTTCCAGGGGGCCTAATGAAAAACTGTTTTTT. The chain uses TRBV27 and TRBJ1-4; 8 bases map to TRBD1. V lost 0 bases and J lost 3; bases outside the gene matches: 3. This CDR3 is built from 16 residues. Germline CDR1 is MNHEY and CDR2 is SMNVEV (reference sequence).

This clone was counted a few times. The chain uses TRBV2 and TRBJ1-1, with D uncertain. Germline assignment: CDR1 SNHLY and CDR2 FYNNEI. The CDR3 consists of 12 residues. V lost 7 bases, J lost 1 base, and 7 bases lay in between. DNA for the CDR3: TGTGCCAGCAACAGTTGGAACACTGAAGCTTTCTTT. Amino acids: CASNSWNTEAFF.

This rearrangement joins TRBV4-1 to TRBJ2-7; 9 nucleotides match TRBD1. Germline V lookup: CDR1 MGHRA, CDR2 YSYEKL. The V and J ends lost 3 bases and 1 base, in that order; junction bases with no gene match: 4. This CDR3 has 15 residues. The DNA for the CDR3 is TGCGCCAGCAGCCAGGGGGGACAGGGTTCCTACGAGCAGTACTTC. Its translation: CASSQGGQGSYEQYF.

This clone appeared once. The V gene is TRBV7-9, the J gene TRBJ2-3, with 8 bases fitting TRBD2. The length of the CDR3 is 16 residues. Looked up from germline, CDR1 is SEHNR and CDR2 is FQNEAQ (reference sequence). V was clipped by 5 bases and J by 4 bases; unmatched bases: 11. DNA for the CDR3: TGTGCCAGCAGCACCTTAGCGGGGAATCGGCCAGATACGCAGTATTTT. It encodes CASSTLAGNRPDTQYF.

The chain uses TRBV10-1 and TRBJ1-6; 7 bases line up with TRBD1. V was clipped by 6 bases and J by 7 bases; unmatched bases: 9. From germline, CDR1 is WNHNN and CDR2 SYGVQD (reference sequence). This CDR3 has 15 amino acids. CDR3 loop: CASRQGYKRNSPLHF. CDR3 bases: TGCGCCAGCAGACAGGGGTACAAGAGAAATTCACCCCTCCACTTT.

V is TRBV6-5 and J is TRBJ1-1; no clear D gene. CDR1 is MNHEY and CDR2 is SVGAGI in the germline V gene. V was trimmed by 7 bases and J by 2 bases, leaving 8 bases between them. The CDR3 is 12 residues long. The chain's CDR3 is CASILINTEAFF. The DNA of the CDR3 is TGTGCCAGCATTCTTATCAACACTGAAGCTTTCTTT.

V and J are TRBV10-3 and TRBJ1-5, with D possibly matching TRBD1 (5 bases). V lost 9 bases and J lost 5, with 14 bases in between. The CDR3 runs to 13 residues. CDR1 is ENHRY and CDR2 is SYGVKD in the germline V gene. The CDR3 DNA is TGTGCCATTTCGGGGGGGGAGGATCAGCCCCAGCATTTT. Residues: CAISGGEDQPQHF.

The chain links TRBV19 to TRBJ1-1; the D is unclear. There are 12 residues in the CDR3. Germline V gene lookup returns CDR1 LNHDA and CDR2 SQIVND (reference sequence). Trimming removed 2 bases at V and 1 base at J, with 2 bases between. This CDR3 reads CASSIQNTEAFF. The CDR3 region has the DNA TGTGCCAGTAGTATACAGAACACTGAAGCTTTCTTT. The entire variable domain, with the rest obtained from reference TRBV19 and TRBJ1-1, is as follows: DGGITQSPKYLFRKEGQNVTLSCEQNLNHDAMYWYRQDPGQGLRLIYYSQIVNDFQKGDIAEGYSVSREKKESFPLTVTSAQKNPTAFYLCASSIQNTEAFFGQGTRLTVV.

This clone was observed a few times. V is TRBV7-8 and J is TRBJ2-5; possible D gene TRBD1, 5 bases. The CDR3 covers 13 residues. Trimming shortened V by 5 bases and J by 4 bases, and 11 bases separated the two germline ends. Germline CDR1 SGHVS, CDR2 FQNEAQ. The chain's CDR3 is CASSHGQRETQYF. CDR3 nucleotide sequence: TGTGCCAGCAGCCACGGACAAAGAGAGACCCAGTACTTC.